These 9 T cell receptor beta chains came from one sample sequenced in a study of response to subunit inactivated influenza vaccine. TCRdb reanalysed the RT-PCR reads using MiXCR and keeps one entry per CDR3 protein. The sample comprises roughly 630,000 distinct CDR3 sequences, around 13% of which are singletons, and less than 9% rests with the top ten. This material consisted of PBMCs from blood, taken around two weeks before vaccination. These receptors were taken from a man over 45 who received an inactivated influenza vaccine.

The genes are TRBV21-1 and TRBJ2-3; whether TRBD2, the table's D call, matches the DNA was not checked. TRBV21-1 corresponds to a pseudogene. This CDR3 region has 17 residues. Written as DNA, the CDR3 is TGTGCCAGCAGCAAGGCCGAGACTAGCGGAGGCACAGATACGCAGTATTTT. Encoded protein: CASSKAETSGGTDTQYF.

This clonotype was detected many times. V usage is TRBV20-1 and J usage is TRBJ1-5, with 8 bases fitting TRBD1. V was clipped by 3 bases and J by 2 bases; unmatched bases: 18. The CDR3 runs to 19 residues. Germline CDR1 is DFQATT and CDR2 is SNEGSKA (reference sequence). CDR3 sequence (DNA): TGCAGTGCTAGGGAGGACAGGGTGATTTCGCTTTGGGGCAATCAGCCCCAGCATTTT. It encodes CSAREDRVISLWGNQPQHF.

In this sample, this clonotype turned up a few times. This rearrangement joins TRBV5-6 to TRBJ2-1; D is unclear. Germline CDR1 reads SGHDT; CDR2 reads YYEEEE. This CDR3 comprises 14 residues. V was pared by 0 bases and J by 5 bases, with 9 bases between. The CDR3 spells CASSLVGVHNEQFF. In DNA form, the CDR3 reads TGTGCCAGCAGCTTGGTTGGGGTGCACAATGAGCAGTTCTTC. The full variable domain, rest sourced from reference TRBV5-6 and TRBJ2-1, is DAGVTQSPTHLIKTRGQQVTLRCSPKSGHDTVSWYQQALGQGPQFIFQYYEEEERQRGNFPDRFSGHQFPNYSSELNVNALLLGDSALYLCASSLVGVHNEQFFGPGTRLTVL.

CDR3 nucleotides: TGTGCCACCAGAGGACAGGGGGCCGAGACCCAGTACTTC. Its translation: CATRGQGAETQYF. The V call is TRBV24-1, the J call TRBJ2-5; 11 bases map to TRBD1. CDR1 KGHDR and CDR2 SFDVKD come from the germline V gene. There are 13 residues in the CDR3. Trimming removed 7 bases from V and 5 bases from J; junction bases left unmatched: 2.

The rearrangement joins TRBV15 to TRBJ2-7; 7 bases agree with TRBD1. Losses at the gene ends were 2 bases for V and 0 bases for J; bases not matched to a gene: 4. The germline gives CDR1 LNHNV, CDR2 YYDKDF (reference sequence). This CDR3 has 15 amino acids. This CDR3 is CATSRRQGHSYEQYF. CDR3 in DNA: TGTGCCACCAGCAGAAGACAGGGTCACTCCTACGAGCAGTACTTC.

Ten or more counts support this clonotype. This chain uses TRBV14 with TRBJ2-3, with D unresolved. The ends were cut back, 1 base at V and 1 base at J, with 9 bases in the middle. CDR3 size: 15 residues. Germline CDR1 is SGHDN and CDR2 is FVKESK. CDR3 DNA sequence: TGTGCCAGCAGCCAAGGTGGGATCCGCACAGATACGCAGTATTTT. As protein: CASSQGGIRTDTQYF.

The genes are TRBV24-1 and TRBJ2-1; 10 bases line up with TRBD1. Germline CDR1 is KGHDR and CDR2 is SFDVKD. Trimming cost V 4 bases and J 4 bases; bases outside gene matches: 6. This CDR3 spans 16 amino acids. CDR3 sequence: CATSEPDRGPYNEQFF. CDR3 sequence (DNA): TGTGCCACCAGTGAACCCGACAGGGGGCCGTACAATGAGCAGTTCTTC.

The sample holds a few counts of this clonotype. The CDR3 loop reads CASNPERAFYNEQFF. The CDR3, as DNA: TGTGCCAGCAATCCCGAGCGAGCCTTTTACAATGAGCAGTTCTTC. The gene calls are TRBV2 and TRBJ2-1; D remains ambiguous. Germline V gives CDR1 SNHLY, CDR2 FYNNEI. The CDR3 is made up of 15 amino acids. Trimming shortened V by 7 bases and J by 4 bases, and 17 bases separated the two germline ends.

This clonotype was seen repeatedly, ten times or more. The chain has TRBV4-1 and TRBJ1-2; 7 nucleotides line up with TRBD1. The V segment lost 6 bases and the J segment 5 bases; nucleotides outside the gene matches: 12. From germline, CDR1 is MGHRA and CDR2 YSYEKL. This CDR3 is 15 amino acids long. CDR3 amino acids: CASRDGDSLGYGYTF. CDR3 nucleotide sequence: TGCGCCAGCAGGGACGGGGACAGCCTTGGGTATGGCTACACCTTC.